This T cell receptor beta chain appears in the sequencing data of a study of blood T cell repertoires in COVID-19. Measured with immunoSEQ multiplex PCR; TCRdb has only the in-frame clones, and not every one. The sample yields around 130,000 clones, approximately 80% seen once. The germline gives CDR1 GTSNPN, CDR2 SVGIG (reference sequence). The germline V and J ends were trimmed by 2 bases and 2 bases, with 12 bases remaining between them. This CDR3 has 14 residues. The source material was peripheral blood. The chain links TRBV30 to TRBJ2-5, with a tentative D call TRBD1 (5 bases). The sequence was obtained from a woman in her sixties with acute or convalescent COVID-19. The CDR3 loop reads CAWSSLGAQETQYF. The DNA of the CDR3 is TGTGCCTGGAGTAGCCTAGGGGCTCAAGAGACCCAGTACTTC.